This T cell receptor (beta chain) was documented in a study of blood T cell repertoires in COVID-19. Between the trimmed V and J ends, which lost 8 bases and 0 bases, there was a span of 16 bases. The CDR3 covers 15 residues. CDR1 MNHEY and CDR2 SVGAGI come from the germline V gene. This table comes from immunoSEQ multiplex PCR, and its TCRdb copy is limited to in-frame clones, with some not included. The sample has some 120,000 clones, 88% seen once. The sequenced sample consisted of peripheral blood. The TCR originated in a human donor in a cohort sampled during active COVID-19. The chain links TRBV6-5 to TRBJ2-5; a possible D gene is TRBD2 (6 bases). CDR3 sequence: CASGAAGMYQETQYF. The DNA for the CDR3 is TGTGCCAGCGGAGCGGCGGGAATGTACCAAGAGACCCAGTACTTC.